Listed below are T cell receptor beta chains from one sample, sequenced in a study of blood T cells in healthy people across ages. One entry per CDR3 protein, called by TCRdb with MiXCR from the 5' RACE reads. Here the sample spans fewer than 1,000,000 distinct CDR3 sequences, about 42% being singletons. The sequencing input was blood. These receptors all come from a man aged 55 to 69 in good health. The CDR3 runs from the conserved cysteine through the conserved F or W.

CDR3aa | v_gene
CASSFSGTGGTDTQYF | TRBV5-1
CASRGGWDSNYGYTF | TRBV7-9
CAISVRLAGNNEQFF | TRBV10-3
CASSLKVWGTGRLWYF | TRBV7-4
CASSTTGSGANVLTF | TRBV6-6
CASTEQVGGDEQYF | TRBV6-1
CASSLRKQAAYEQYF | TRBV7-2
CASRVQGSEQYF | TRBV12-3/TRBV12-4
CASSYTDSALTEAFF | TRBV6-2/TRBV6-3
CASSPGSKVSGANVLTF | TRBV3-1
CASSFGTSGSYEQYF | TRBV9
CSASGTQSRRETQYF | TRBV20-1
CATGGSTWEQYF | TRBV28
CTSSLFGTGMRETQYF | TRBV11-2
CASSTLQGGETQYF | TRBV14
CASSRGQENIQYF | TRBV7-2
CSVLFGTEFNEQFF | TRBV29-1
CASSPWDTYEQYF | TRBV7-9
CASSSLPTSYNEQFF | TRBV12-3/TRBV12-4
CASSHGRERQPQHF | TRBV7-2
CASSPPGTLNTEAFF | TRBV18
CASSNSLGPYNEQFF | TRBV19
CASSLWVRSSGANVLTF | TRBV5-6
CASGPSLAGAITDTQYF | TRBV12-5
CAPREGRDQETQYF | TRBV10-3
CASSPWDEETQYF | TRBV3-1
CASSFQTGELFF | TRBV7-2
CASSSGQGGGNYGYTF | TRBV27
CASSLGTGSNQPQHF | TRBV12-3/TRBV12-4
CASSSQLAGAQETQYF | TRBV5-1
CSPYSGENYNEQFF | TRBV20-1
CASSPGTEIEQYF | TRBV18
CASSGVTQETQYF | TRBV2
CSVQATGLPTGELFF | TRBV29-1
CASSYVTGPTTYEQYF | TRBV6-2/TRBV6-3
CASSSWTNQETQYF | TRBV5-1
CASSVGKGSYNSPLHF | TRBV5-4
CASSQDHDRNYGYTF | TRBV4-3
CASSQDWGQVYQPQHF | TRBV4-3
CSAQRGPELYF | TRBV20-1
CSGAGIGEQYF | TRBV29-1
CASSYGTDPYNEQFF | TRBV6-2/TRBV6-3
CASSLPGVYEQYF | TRBV11-2
CASSLVSRGRVYEQYF | TRBV13